This T cell receptor (beta chain) was found in a study of shared clonotypes between healthy human individuals. CDR3 length: 14 residues. The ends were cut back, 8 bases at V and 4 bases at J, with 17 bases in the middle. Germline V gene lookup returns CDR1 MGHDK and CDR2 SYGVNS. Whole-study findings and limits: Clonotypes which were not shared had lower generation probabilities than clonotypes that all four donors shared.

This table comes from immunoSEQ multiplex PCR, and its TCRdb copy is limited to in-frame clones, with some not included. In the table there are approximately 2.1 million clones, approximately 93% of which are singletons. Note on this clone: Its target is not known.

Material: naive CD4+ T cells from PBMCs. Sample subset: CD45RA+ positively selected. The clonotype was recovered from a man between 18 and 35 years old in good health. Some clones in this sample may be carry-over from other donors' samples. The gene calls are TRBV25-1 and TRBJ1-2, with unresolved D. The CDR3 loop is CASRDGDSGYGYTF. The CDR3 DNA reads as TGTGCCAGCCGAGACGGGGATTCGGGCTATGGCTACACCTTC.